The entry below describes one TCR beta chain. Its antigen is unidentified. The CDR3 is 17 amino acids. CDR1 is LNHDA, CDR2 SQIVND, per germline (reference sequence). V lost 6 bases and J lost 7; bases outside the gene matches: 16. This PCR relied on a set of 60 Vbeta primers and 13 Jbeta primers. The table came from immunoSEQ multiplex PCR; TCRdb's copy has only in-frame clones and leaves some out. The sample contains approximately 160,000 clones, around four fifths of which appear only once. This sample was included in a study of cytomegalovirus exposure and HLA in healthy donors. Study-level findings and limits: Further analysis, carried out later, found HLA-associated TCR beta chains more clonally expanded than equally common other chains.

The source of this sequence is a male donor in good health and CMV-seropositive. This chain uses TRBV19 with TRBJ2-2, with TRBD2 matching 8 bases. The specimen sequenced was PBMCs. The CDR3 nucleotides read TGTGCCAGTAGGATCGAGCGGGGGCCCTTATTTGTCGGGGAGCTGTTTTTT. Translating it yields CASRIERGPLFVGELFF.